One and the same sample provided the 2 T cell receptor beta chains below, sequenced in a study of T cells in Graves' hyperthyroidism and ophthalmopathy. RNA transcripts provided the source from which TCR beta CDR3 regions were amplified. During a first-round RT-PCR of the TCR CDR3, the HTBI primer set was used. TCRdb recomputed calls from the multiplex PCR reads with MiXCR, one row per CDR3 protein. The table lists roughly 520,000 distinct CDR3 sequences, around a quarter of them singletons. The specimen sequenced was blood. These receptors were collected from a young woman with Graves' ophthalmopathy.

CDR3 loop: CASSRRTGTNTGELFF. The CDR3 DNA reads TGTGCCAGCTCACGGCGGACAGGGACGAACACCGGGGAGCTGTTTTTT. The chain uses TRBV18 and TRBJ2-2; 8 nucleotides match TRBD1. CDR1 and CDR2 from the germline V gene are KGHSH and LQKENI. The ends lost 4 bases at V and 0 bases at J; junction bases unmatched: 4. The CDR3 extends over 16 amino acids.

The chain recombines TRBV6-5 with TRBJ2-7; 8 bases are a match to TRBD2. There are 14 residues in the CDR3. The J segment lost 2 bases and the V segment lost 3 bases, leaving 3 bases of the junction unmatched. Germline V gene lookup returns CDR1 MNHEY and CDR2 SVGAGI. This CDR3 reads CASSYTGGPYEQYF. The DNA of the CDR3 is TGTGCCAGCAGTTATACGGGAGGGCCCTACGAGCAGTACTTC.